This T cell receptor (beta chain) was recovered during a study of shared clonotypes between healthy human individuals. Background on the study: Every donor yielded three CD4 naive, three CD4 memory, two CD8 naive and one CD8 memory plate.

Naive CD8 populations comprised CD45RO-negative cells positively selected for CCR7, excluding terminally differentiated effector memory CD45RA+ cells. This clone was observed a handful of times. The antigen is not known. Other DNA sequences of this sample code for an identical CDR3. In the source study's methods: Junction-only immunoSEQ sequences carried no quality scores, so filtering differed. Only in-frame clones appear in the TCRdb table, and some are missing; sequencing was by immunoSEQ multiplex PCR. That table furnishes V, J and clone size, whereas the DNA furnished D and trimming. The sample includes millions of clones, just over 90% seen only once; the top ten take 1.5% to 2%. Trimming left V 0 bases short and J 3 bases short, with 3 bases between. This CDR3 comprises 12 residues. In germline, CDR1 is ENHRY, CDR2 SYGVKD. Study-level points and caveats: Clonotypes which were not shared had lower generation probabilities than clonotypes that all four donors shared.

The clonotype comes from a man aged 18 to 35 in good health. Some clones in this sample may be carry-over from other donors' samples. The chain is built from TRBV10-3 and TRBJ2-7, with D uncertain. The sequencing input was naive CD8+ T cells from PBMCs. The CDR3, as DNA: TGTGCCATCAGTGAGTCTCTCTACGAGCAGTACTTC. This codes for CAISESLYEQYF.